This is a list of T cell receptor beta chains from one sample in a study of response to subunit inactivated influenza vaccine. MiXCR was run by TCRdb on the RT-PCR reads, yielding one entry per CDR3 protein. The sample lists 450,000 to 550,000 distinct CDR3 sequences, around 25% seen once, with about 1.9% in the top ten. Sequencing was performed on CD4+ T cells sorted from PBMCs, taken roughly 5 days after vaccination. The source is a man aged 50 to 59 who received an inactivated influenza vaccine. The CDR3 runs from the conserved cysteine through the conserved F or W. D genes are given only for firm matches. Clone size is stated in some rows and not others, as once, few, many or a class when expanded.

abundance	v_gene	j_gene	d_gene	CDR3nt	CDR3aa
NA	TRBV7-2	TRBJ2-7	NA	TGTGCCAGCAGCGACACAGGGGGGGTTTACGAGCAGTACTTC	CASSDTGGVYEQYF
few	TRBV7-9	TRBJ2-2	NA	TGTGCCAGCAGCTCCCAACTGGGACGATCTGGGGAGCTGTTTTTT	CASSSQLGRSGELFF
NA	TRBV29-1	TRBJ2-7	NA	TGCAGCGTTGAAACACAGTTATCCTACGAGCAGTACTTC	CSVETQLSYEQYF
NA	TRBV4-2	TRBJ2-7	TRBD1	TGTGCCAGCAGCTCGGTAGGACAGGGTTCGGGCTACGAGCAGTACTTC	CASSSVGQGSGYEQYF
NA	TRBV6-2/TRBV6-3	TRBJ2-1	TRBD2	TGTGCCAGCAGTCTAGCGGGCCCCCCCTACAATGAGCAGTTCTTC	CASSLAGPPYNEQFF
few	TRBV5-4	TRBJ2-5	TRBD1	TGTGCCAGCAGCTTGGGGGGACAGAGAGAGACCCAGTACTTC	CASSLGGQRETQYF
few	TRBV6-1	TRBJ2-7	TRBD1	TGTGCCAGCAGCCTTGCGACAGGGGCGTCCTACGAGCAGTACTTC	CASSLATGASYEQYF
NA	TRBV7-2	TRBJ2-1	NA	TGTGCCAGCAGCTTGAGGCCCCAGGGCCAAAATGAGCAGTTCTTC	CASSLRPQGQNEQFF
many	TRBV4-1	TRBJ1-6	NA	TGCGCCAGCAGCCAAGTTGGAGAAGGTTCACCCCTCCACTTT	CASSQVGEGSPLHF
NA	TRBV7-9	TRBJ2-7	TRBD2	TGTGCCAGCAGCTTAGGATCTAGCGGGAGGGCCCTGTACTTC	CASSLGSSGRALYF
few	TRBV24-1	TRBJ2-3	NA	TGTGCCACCAGTGACTTGACCATAGGGGGCACAGATACGCAGTATTTT	CATSDLTIGGTDTQYF
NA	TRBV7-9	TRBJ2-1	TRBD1	TGTGCCAGCAGCTTGGAGGGACAGGGGATATTGGATGAGCAGTTCTTC	CASSLEGQGILDEQFF
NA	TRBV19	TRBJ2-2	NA	TGTGCCAGTAGTATTCCTGGCGCGAACACCGGGGAGCTGTTTTTT	CASSIPGANTGELFF